The 11 T cell receptor beta chains reported below all come from one sample, sequenced in a study of shared clonotypes between healthy human individuals. TCRdb keeps only in-frame clones here, not all; method: immunoSEQ multiplex PCR. The sample shows 2.3 million or so clones, over 85% of them seen only once. What was sequenced was naive CD4+ T cells from PBMCs. Specified subset: CD45RA+ positively selected. Receptors originate from a young man in good health. Some clones in this sample may be carry-over from other donors' samples.

The rearrangement joins TRBV29-1 to TRBJ2-5; 9 positions match TRBD2. The V and J ends lost 8 bases and 5 bases, in that order; junction bases with no gene match: 9. CDR1 and CDR2 from the germline V gene are SQVTM and ANQGSEA. The CDR3 runs 13 residues. The chain's CDR3 is CSLSGRFSETQYF. The CDR3 DNA reads as TGCAGCCTCAGCGGGAGGTTTAGTGAGACCCAGTACTTC.

This chain uses TRBV6-4 with TRBJ1-2; 8 bases are shared with TRBD1. CDR1 is MRHNA, CDR2 SNTAGT, per germline. This CDR3 has 16 residues. J lost 6 bases, V lost 5 bases, and 14 bases had no gene match. The CDR3 loop reads CASSPIGGDRGNGYTF. CDR3 sequence (DNA): TGTGCCAGCAGTCCTATCGGTGGCGACAGGGGAAATGGCTACACCTTC.

In the case of this clone: Other DNA sequences of this sample code for an identical CDR3. The chain joins TRBV9 to TRBJ2-3; TRBD2 is a possible D gene (6 bases). The germline CDR1 and CDR2 sequences are SGDLS and YYNGEE. V lost 2 bases to trimming and J lost 0 bases, with 7 bases between them. The CDR3 covers 14 residues. The DNA of the CDR3 is TGTGCCAGCAGCGTGAGCGGGAGCACAGATACGCAGTATTTT. Amino acid sequence: CASSVSGSTDTQYF.

The genes are TRBV7-7 and TRBJ2-3; tentatively, D is TRBD2 (6 bases). CDR1 is SSHAT and CDR2 is FNYEAQ in the germline V gene (reference sequence). V was cut by 4 bases and J by 5 bases, with 13 bases left in between. The CDR3 covers 14 residues. The CDR3 DNA reads as TGTGCCAGCAGCTCTTCTAGCGCAGGAGATACGCAGTATTTT. This encodes CASSSSSAGDTQYF.

This chain links TRBV5-1 with TRBJ1-1, with a possible D match to TRBD1 (5 bases). Germline CDR1 is SGHRS and CDR2 is YFSETQ. V lost 3 bases and J lost 4, with 13 bases in between. This CDR3 spans 14 amino acids. The CDR3 sequence is CASSWDWGVTEAFF. CDR3 DNA sequence: TGCGCCAGCAGCTGGGATTGGGGCGTCACTGAAGCTTTCTTT.

The chain employs TRBV28 and TRBJ2-7; 9 positions match TRBD1. The length of the CDR3 is 19 residues. Germline loops: CDR1 MDHEN, CDR2 SYDVKM. The V and J ends lost 6 bases and 1 base, in that order; junction bases with no gene match: 19. In DNA form, the CDR3 reads TGTGCCAGCAGGTACGGCCGGGACAGGGACCACCTCTTGTCCTACGAGCAGTACTTC. Its protein product is CASRYGRDRDHLLSYEQYF.

A remark on this clone: Other DNA sequences within the sample encode an identical CDR3. V and J are TRBV5-1 and TRBJ1-5; D unresolved. CDR1 is SGHRS, CDR2 YFSETQ, per germline. CDR3 length equals 15 residues. Between the trimmed V and J ends, which lost 4 bases and 0 bases, there was a span of 11 bases. The CDR3 here is CASSPEGGSNQPQHF. The CDR3 DNA is TGCGCCAGCAGCCCCGAGGGAGGTAGCAATCAGCCCCAGCATTTT.

This chain connects TRBV6-1 to TRBJ2-7; 7 bases line up with TRBD1. The CDR3 contains 15 residues. The V and J ends lost 3 bases and 3 bases, in that order; junction bases with no gene match: 8. Germline V gene sequence: CDR1 MNHNS, CDR2 SASEGT. CDR3 amino acids: CASSDASGGFYEQYF. For the CDR3, the DNA is TGTGCCAGCAGTGACGCCTCAGGGGGTTTCTACGAGCAGTACTTC.

The CDR3 protein is CASSGGRGTEQYF. Written as DNA, the CDR3 is TGTGCCAGCAGCGGGGGTCGGGGCACCGAGCAGTACTTC. The rearrangement joins TRBV6-6 to TRBJ2-7; tentative D call: TRBD2 (6 bases). Germline CDR1 and CDR2: MNHNY and SVGAGI (reference sequence). Deletions cut 6 bases from V and 6 bases from J, with 15 bases between. This CDR3 is built from 13 residues.

Concerning this clone itself: Other DNA sequences in the same sample also yield this CDR3. This chain uses TRBV6-1 with TRBJ1-4; a possible D gene is TRBD1 (6 bases). The CDR3 covers 15 residues. The germline gives CDR1 MNHNS, CDR2 SASEGT. With 1 base removed from V and 2 bases from J, the gap between germline ends came to 8 bases. CDR3 amino acids: CASSEGGATNEKLFF. The CDR3, as DNA: TGTGCCAGCAGTGAAGGGGGGGCGACTAATGAAAAACTGTTTTTT.

This clone appeared a single time. The chain is built from TRBV16 and TRBJ2-7, with a weak D call TRBD1 (6 bases). The CDR3 has 16 amino acids. Looked up from germline, CDR1 is KGHSY and CDR2 is FQNENV. Trimming removed 1 base at V and 5 bases at J, with 18 bases between. CDR3 sequence (DNA): TGTGCCAGCAGCCAATACCTGGGGGCCGCTGGCCACGAGCAGTACTTC. This encodes CASSQYLGAAGHEQYF.